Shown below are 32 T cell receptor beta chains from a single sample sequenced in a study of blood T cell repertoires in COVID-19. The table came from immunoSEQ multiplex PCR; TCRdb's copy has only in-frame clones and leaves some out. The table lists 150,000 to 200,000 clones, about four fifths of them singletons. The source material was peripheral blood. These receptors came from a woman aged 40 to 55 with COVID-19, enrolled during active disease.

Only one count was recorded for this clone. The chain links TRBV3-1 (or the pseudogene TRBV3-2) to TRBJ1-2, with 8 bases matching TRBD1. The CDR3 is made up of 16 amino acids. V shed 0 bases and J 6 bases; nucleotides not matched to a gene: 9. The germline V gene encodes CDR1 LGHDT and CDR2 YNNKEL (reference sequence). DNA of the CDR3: TGTGCCAGCAGCCAAGATGGGGGCAGGGGGCACCATGGCTACACCTTC. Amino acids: CASSQDGGRGHHGYTF.

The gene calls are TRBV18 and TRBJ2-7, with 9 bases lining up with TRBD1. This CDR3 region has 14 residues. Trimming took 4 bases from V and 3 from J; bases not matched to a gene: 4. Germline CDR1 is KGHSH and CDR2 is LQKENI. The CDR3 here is CASSRTGVNYEQYF. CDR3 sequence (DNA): TGTGCCAGCTCACGGACAGGGGTAAACTACGAGCAGTACTTC.

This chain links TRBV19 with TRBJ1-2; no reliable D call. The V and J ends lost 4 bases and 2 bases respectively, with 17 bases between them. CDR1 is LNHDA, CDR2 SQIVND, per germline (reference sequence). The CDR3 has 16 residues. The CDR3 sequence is CASSSQSKITNYGYTF. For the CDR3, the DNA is TGTGCCAGTAGTAGTCAGTCAAAAATTACCAACTATGGCTACACCTTC.

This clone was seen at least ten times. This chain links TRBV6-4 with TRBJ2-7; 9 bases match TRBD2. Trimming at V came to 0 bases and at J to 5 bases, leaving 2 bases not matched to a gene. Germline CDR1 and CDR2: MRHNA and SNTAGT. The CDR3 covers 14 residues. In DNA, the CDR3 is TGTGCCAGCAGTGACTCTGCGGGGGGGAACGAGCAGTACGTC. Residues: CASSDSAGGNEQYV.

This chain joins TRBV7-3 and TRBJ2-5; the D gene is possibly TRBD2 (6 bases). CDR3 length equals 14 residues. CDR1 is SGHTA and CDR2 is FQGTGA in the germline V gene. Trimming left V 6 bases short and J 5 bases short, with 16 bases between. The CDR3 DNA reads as TGTGCCAGCAGTACAGGTCCGAGCGGGGAGACCCAGTACTTC. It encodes CASSTGPSGETQYF.

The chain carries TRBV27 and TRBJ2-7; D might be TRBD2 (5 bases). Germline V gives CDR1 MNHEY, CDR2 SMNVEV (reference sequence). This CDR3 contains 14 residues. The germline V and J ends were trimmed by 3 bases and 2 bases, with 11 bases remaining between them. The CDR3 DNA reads TGTGCCAGCAGTTTCGGCGGGCCTACCTACGAGCAGTACTTC. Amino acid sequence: CASSFGGPTYEQYF.

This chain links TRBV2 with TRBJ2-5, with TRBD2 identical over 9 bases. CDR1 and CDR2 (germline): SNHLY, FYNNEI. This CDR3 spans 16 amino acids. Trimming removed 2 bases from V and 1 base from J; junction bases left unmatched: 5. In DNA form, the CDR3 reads TGTGCCAGCAGTGAAAGTCTAGCGGGGCCCCAAGAGACCCAGTACTTC. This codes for CASSESLAGPQETQYF.

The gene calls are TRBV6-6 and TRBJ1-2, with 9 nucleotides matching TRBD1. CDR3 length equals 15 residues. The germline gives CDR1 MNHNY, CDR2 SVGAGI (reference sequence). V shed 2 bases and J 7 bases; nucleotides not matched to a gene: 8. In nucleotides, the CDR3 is TGTGCCAGCAGTTACACTCCGGGACAGGGAGGTGGCTACACCTTC. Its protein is CASSYTPGQGGGYTF.

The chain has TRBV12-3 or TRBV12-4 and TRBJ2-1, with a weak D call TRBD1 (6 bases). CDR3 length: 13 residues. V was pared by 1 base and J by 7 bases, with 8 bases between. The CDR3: CASSLDRANEQFF. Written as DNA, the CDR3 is TGTGCCAGCAGTTTAGACAGGGCTAATGAGCAGTTCTTC.

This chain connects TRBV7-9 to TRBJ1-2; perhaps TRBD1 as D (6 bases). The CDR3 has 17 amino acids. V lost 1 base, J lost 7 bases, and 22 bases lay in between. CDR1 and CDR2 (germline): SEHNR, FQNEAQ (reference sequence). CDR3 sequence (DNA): TGTGCCAGCAGCTTAGTAGGCGGGGGCGCAGGGATAGGTGGCTACACCTTC. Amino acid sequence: CASSLVGGGAGIGGYTF. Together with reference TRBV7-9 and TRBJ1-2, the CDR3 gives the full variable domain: DTGVSQNPRHKITKRGQNVTFRCDPISEHNRLYWYRQTLGQGPEFLTYFQNEAQLEKSRLLSDRFSAERPKGSFSTLEIQRTEQGDSAMYLCASSLVGGGAGIGGYTFGSGTRLTVV.

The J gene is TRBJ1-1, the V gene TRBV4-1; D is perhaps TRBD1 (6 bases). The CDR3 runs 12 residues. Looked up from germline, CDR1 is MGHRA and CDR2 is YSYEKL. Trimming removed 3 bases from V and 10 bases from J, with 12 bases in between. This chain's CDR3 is CASSQGGAVAFF. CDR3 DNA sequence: TGCGCCAGCAGCCAGGGGGGGGCGGTAGCTTTCTTT.

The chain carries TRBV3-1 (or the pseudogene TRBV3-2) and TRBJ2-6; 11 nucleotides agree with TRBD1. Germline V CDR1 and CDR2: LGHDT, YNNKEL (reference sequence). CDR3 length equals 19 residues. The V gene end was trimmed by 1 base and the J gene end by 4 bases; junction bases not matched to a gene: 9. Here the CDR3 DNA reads TGTGCCAGCAGCCAAGTTCTCGGACAGGGGGCGAGGGGGGCCAACGTCCTGACTTTC. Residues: CASSQVLGQGARGANVLTF.

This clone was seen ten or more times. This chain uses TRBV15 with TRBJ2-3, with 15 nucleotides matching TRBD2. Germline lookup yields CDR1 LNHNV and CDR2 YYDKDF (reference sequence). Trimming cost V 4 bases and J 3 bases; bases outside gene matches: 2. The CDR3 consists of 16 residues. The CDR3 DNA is TGTGCCACCAGCATAGGGACTAGCGGGAGGACAGATACGCAGTATTTT. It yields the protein CATSIGTSGRTDTQYF.

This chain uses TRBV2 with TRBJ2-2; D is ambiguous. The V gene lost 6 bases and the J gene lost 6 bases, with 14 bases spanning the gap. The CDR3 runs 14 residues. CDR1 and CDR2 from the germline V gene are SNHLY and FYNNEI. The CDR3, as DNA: TGTGCCAGCAGAGTAGTTGCGAGCGCCGGGGAGCTGTTTTTT. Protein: CASRVVASAGELFF.

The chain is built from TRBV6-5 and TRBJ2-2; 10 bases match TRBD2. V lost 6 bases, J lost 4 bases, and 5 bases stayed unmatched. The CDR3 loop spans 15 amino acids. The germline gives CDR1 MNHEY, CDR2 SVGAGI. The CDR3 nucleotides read TGTGCCAGCAGAGCACTAGCGGGGTTCACCGGGGAGCTGTTTTTT. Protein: CASRALAGFTGELFF.

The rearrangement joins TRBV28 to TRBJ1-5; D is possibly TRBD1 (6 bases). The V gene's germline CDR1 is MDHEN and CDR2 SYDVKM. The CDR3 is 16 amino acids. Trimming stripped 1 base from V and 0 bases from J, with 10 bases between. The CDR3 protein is CASSLSGDTSNQPQHF. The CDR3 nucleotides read TGTGCCAGCAGTTTATCCGGGGACACTAGCAATCAGCCCCAGCATTTT.

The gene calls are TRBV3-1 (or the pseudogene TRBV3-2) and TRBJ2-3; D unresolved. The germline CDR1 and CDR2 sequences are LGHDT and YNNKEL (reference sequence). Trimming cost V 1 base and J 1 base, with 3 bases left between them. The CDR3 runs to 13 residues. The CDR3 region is CASSQAGTDTQYF. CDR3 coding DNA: TGTGCCAGCAGCCAAGCAGGCACAGATACGCAGTATTTT.

CDR3 amino acids: CASSFSTGLSTDTQYF. DNA for the CDR3: TGTGCCAGCAGCTTTTCGACAGGCCTTAGCACAGATACGCAGTATTTT. The chain joins TRBV11-1 to TRBJ2-3; perhaps TRBD1 as D (6 bases). V shed 3 bases and J shed 0 bases, with 13 bases lying between them. The CDR3 totals 16 residues. Per the germline V gene, CDR1 is SGHAT and CDR2 is FQDESV (reference sequence).

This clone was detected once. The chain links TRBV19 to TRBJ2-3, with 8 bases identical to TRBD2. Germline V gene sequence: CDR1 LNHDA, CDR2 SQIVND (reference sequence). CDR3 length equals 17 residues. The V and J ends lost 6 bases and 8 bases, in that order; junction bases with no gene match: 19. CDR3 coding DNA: TGTGCCAGTAGGGGAAGCGGGGGACCTGATAAGGCCTTTACGCAGTATTTT. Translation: CASRGSGGPDKAFTQYF.

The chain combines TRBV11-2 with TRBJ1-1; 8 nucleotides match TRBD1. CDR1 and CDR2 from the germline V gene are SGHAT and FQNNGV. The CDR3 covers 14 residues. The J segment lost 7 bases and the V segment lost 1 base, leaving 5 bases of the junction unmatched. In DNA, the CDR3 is TGTGCCAGCAGCTTAGCAGGGGGCGCGAATGAAGCTTTCTTT. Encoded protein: CASSLAGGANEAFF.

The CDR3 region has the DNA TGCGCCAGCAGTGAAAGGACAGGGGGCGGGGGTACGCAGTATTTT. It codes for CASSERTGGGGTQYF. The J gene is TRBJ2-3, the V gene TRBV10-2; TRBD1 aligns across 11 bases. This CDR3 has 15 residues. Looked up from germline, CDR1 is WSHSY and CDR2 is SAAADI. Germline trimming cut 3 bases from V and 8 bases from J; bases unmatched to any gene: 7.

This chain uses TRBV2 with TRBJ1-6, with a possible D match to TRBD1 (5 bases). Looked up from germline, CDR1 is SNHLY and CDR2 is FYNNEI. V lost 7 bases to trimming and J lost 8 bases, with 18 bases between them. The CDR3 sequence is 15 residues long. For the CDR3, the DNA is TGTGCCAGCAAAGCCCAGACAGATAGGGATTCACCCCTCCACTTT. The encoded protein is CASKAQTDRDSPLHF.

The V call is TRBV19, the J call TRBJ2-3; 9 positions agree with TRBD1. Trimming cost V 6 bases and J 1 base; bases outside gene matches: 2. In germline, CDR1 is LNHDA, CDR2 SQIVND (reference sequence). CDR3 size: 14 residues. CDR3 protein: CASRTGGRTDTQYF. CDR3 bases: TGTGCCAGTAGAACAGGGGGCCGCACAGATACGCAGTATTTT.

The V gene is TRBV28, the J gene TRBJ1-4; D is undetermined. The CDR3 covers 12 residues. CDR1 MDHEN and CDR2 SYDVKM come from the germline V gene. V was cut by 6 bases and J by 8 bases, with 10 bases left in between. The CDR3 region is CASSPNGEKLFF. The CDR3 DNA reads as TGTGCCAGCAGCCCGAACGGGGAAAAACTGTTTTTT.

The CDR3 is CASSRQGGPHTEAFF. CDR3 sequence (DNA): TGTGCCAGCAGTAGACAGGGGGGACCGCACACTGAAGCTTTCTTT. The J gene is TRBJ1-1, the V gene TRBV27; the match to TRBD1 covers 9 bases. CDR1 is MNHEY and CDR2 is SMNVEV in the germline V gene (reference sequence). V was clipped by 5 bases and J by 3 bases; unmatched bases: 7. CDR3 length: 15 residues.

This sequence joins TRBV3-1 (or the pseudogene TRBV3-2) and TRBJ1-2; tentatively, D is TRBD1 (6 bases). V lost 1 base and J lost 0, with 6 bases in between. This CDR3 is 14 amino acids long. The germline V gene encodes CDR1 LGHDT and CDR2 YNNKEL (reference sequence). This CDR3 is CASSQGTANYGYTF. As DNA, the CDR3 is TGTGCCAGCAGCCAAGGGACAGCTAACTATGGCTACACCTTC.

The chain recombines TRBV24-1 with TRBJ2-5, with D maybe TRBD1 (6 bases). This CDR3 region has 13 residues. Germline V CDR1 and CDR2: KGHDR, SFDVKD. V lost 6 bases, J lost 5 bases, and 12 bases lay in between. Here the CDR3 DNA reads TGTGCCACCAGTTCACAGGGTTGGGAGACCCAGTACTTC. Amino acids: CATSSQGWETQYF.

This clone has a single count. The CDR3 DNA reads as TGTGCCAGTAAACCCGGGACTAGCGGGAGGGCCTCCGGGGAGCTGTTTTTT. Protein: CASKPGTSGRASGELFF. This chain links TRBV19 with TRBJ2-2, with TRBD2 matching over 16 bases. The CDR3 is made up of 17 amino acids. CDR1 and CDR2 (germline): LNHDA, SQIVND (reference sequence). Trimming cost V 7 bases and J 6 bases; bases outside gene matches: 8.

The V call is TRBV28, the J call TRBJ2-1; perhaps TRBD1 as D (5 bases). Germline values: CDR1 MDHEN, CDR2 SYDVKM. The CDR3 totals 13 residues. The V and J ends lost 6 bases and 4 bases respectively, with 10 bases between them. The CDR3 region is CASSVDSYNEQFF. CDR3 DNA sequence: TGTGCCAGCAGCGTTGACAGTTACAATGAGCAGTTCTTC.

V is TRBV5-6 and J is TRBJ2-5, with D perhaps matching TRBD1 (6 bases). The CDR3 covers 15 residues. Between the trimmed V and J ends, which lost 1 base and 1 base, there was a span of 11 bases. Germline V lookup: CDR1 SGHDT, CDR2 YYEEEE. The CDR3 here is CASSLWGLGQETQYF. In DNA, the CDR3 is TGTGCCAGCAGCTTGTGGGGGCTCGGCCAAGAGACCCAGTACTTC.

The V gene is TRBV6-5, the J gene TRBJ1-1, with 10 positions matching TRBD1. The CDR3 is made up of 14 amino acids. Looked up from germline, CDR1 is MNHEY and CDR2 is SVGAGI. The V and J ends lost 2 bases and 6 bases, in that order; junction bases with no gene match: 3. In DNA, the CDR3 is TGTGCCAGCAGTTACCGAGGACAGGGGGCTGAAGCTTTCTTT. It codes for CASSYRGQGAEAFF.

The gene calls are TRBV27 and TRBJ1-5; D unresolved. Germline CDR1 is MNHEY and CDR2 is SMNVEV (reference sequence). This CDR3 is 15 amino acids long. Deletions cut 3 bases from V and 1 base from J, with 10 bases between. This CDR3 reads CASSLGSFSNQPQHF. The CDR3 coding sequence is TGTGCCAGCAGTTTGGGCAGCTTCAGCAATCAGCCCCAGCATTTT.